The T cell receptor (beta chain) under discussion was sequenced for a study of cytomegalovirus exposure and HLA in healthy donors (dated by TCRdb to between 2016 and 2019). A note on the overall study: An earlier analysis of several hundred of the donors reported 250 to 300 Gb of sequence data and 117 million unique TCR beta sequences from approximately 180 million T cells. Along with the roughly 670-subject first cohort, a separate validation cohort of approximately 110 different subjects was used. Alongside the repertoire data, information on donor age, sex, ethnicity and CMV serostatus was compiled. An early release covering roughly 600 HLA-typed donors comprised about 290 gigabases of sequencing data and about 90 million unique TCR sequences. Several DR-DQ haplotypes were handled as single units for association and clustering because linkage in the cohort was strong. The later analysis used no new phenotypic data to find candidate immune exposures, relying instead on TCR beta sequences and their occurrence across donors. On average, 235,054 unique TCR beta nucleotide sequences were sequenced per donor among a few hundred genotyped donors of the cohort, with roughly 18% of those sequences being non-productive. An earlier analysis of roughly 600 of the donors used high-throughput TCR beta sequencing to judge whether each TCR beta V gene segment behaved as functional or pseudogenic. A later analysis re-analyzed previously published TCR beta repertoires from 550 to 700 donors and added high-resolution HLA genotyping to study TCR occurrence patterns. High-throughput TCR immunosequencing, statistical association of individual TCRs with disease status, and machine learning were combined to predict cytomegalovirus infection status. All discovery cohort repertoires had been generated using a single sequencing platform. A later genetic analysis took genome-wide SNP genotypes for about three fifths of the roughly 700 donors and used that subset as a discovery cohort. The number of typed donors differed by locus: about 620-640 for A, B, C, DRB1 and DQB1; approximately 520 for DQA1; 606 for DPA1; and 450 to 480 for DPB1. Using immunosequencing, the study profiled T cell repertoires from about 650 subjects and related those repertoires to cytomegalovirus serostatus. Both class I and class II loci were covered by HLA typing, at four-digit resolution. Of the roughly 400 genotyped donors, about 84% fell in the genetic ancestry cluster associated with self-reported Caucasian donors. The aim of the study was to test whether cataloging public T cell receptors could identify signatures of past pathogen exposure. The research as a whole found: The earlier analysis of 450 to 700 of the donors excluded some 15 rarely observed V segments, including chromosome 9 orphons, because counts were too low. The study gave a list of under 200 TCR beta chains associated with cytomegalovirus. A further reported finding was that TCR beta sequences accurately predicted the HLA-A and HLA-B alleles for most subjects in the first cohort. Correlated functional status among segregating V segments might be attributable to linkage disequilibrium, but an unknown experimental factor could not be ruled out. Because HLA typing was unavailable for some donors at each locus, only the typed subset was used in association tests. Because the 87-base-pair reads could not distinguish some IMGT-functional V segments, including TRBV6-2 and TRBV6-3, those segments were excluded. A later analysis found that HLA-associated TCR beta chains were more clonally expanded and had lower generation probabilities than equally common non-associated chains. Most CMV-associated TCR beta chains appeared to be HLA-restricted in a later analysis, and the HLA associations seemed to be driven largely by CMV exposure. Presence/absence analyses assumed roughly uniform sequencing depth across donors, an assumption that may not hold. In an earlier analysis of some 540 of the donors, most TCR beta V segments appeared in productive rearrangements about 87% or about 30% of the time, broadly matching IMGT annotations. In a later analysis, several top co-occurrence clusters were reported to appear linked to parvovirus B19, influenza, CMV and Epstein-Barr virus. A cluster of highly shared sequence variants was judged likely to be a technical artifact of the sequencing pipeline. The only immune exposure information available for the cohort was CMV serostatus. When HLA alleles, especially DR and DQ, strongly co-occurred, TCR associations were difficult to assign to individual alleles. According to a later genetic analysis, donors in an Asian-associated ancestry cluster had fewer N-insertions in productive TCRs than the approximately 650-donor mean. Most TCR sequences were seen in very few donors, while some public TCRs were found in many individuals. At a false discovery rate of 0.05, a later analysis linked roughly 17,000 TCR beta sequences to specific HLA alleles. According to the authors, the approach could potentially be generalized to other disease states and immunological phenotypes. In vitro tests confirmed that a few of the cytomegalovirus-associated TCR beta chains recognize cytomegalovirus antigens. The classifier was reported to diagnose cytomegalovirus status with high specificity and sensitivity in both the original cohort and the validation cohort. A later analysis found that TCR association rates varied across HLA loci, with DRB1 alleles showing the most associated TCRs and HLA-C alleles the fewest. V-gene and J-gene trimming of TCR beta chains was associated with a missense DCLRE1C variant in a later genetic analysis, and the association was replicated in an independent cohort. The cohort was sequenced for TCR beta chains only, and without alpha or paired-chain data the features that could be detected were limited.

Details on this clone: Its specific antigen is unknown.

The junction carries 15 bases between V and J, which are trimmed by 9 bases and 0 bases respectively. CDR1 LNHDA and CDR2 SQIVND are derived from the germline V gene (reference sequence). The CDR3 contains 15 residues, cysteine and phenylalanine counted. The entry retains the CDR3 DNA only, 45 bases that are in frame from base 1. The cohort consisted of approximately 690 healthy bone marrow donors. All cohort members were sampled while nominally healthy, although unrecorded immune exposures were likely present. The donor was CMV seronegative and was included in the group of a few hundred seronegative cohort members. A peripheral blood sample was provided by each donor, and peripheral blood mononuclear cells were used for TCR beta sequencing. Genomic DNA was extracted from the blood cell samples with the Qiagen DNeasy Blood Extraction Kit. Library preparation was by the immunoSEQ multiplex PCR assay. The multiplex PCR relied on a mix of 60 forward primers for TCR Vbeta segments and 13 reverse primers for TCR Jbeta segments. Amplification of the CDR3 region of rearranged TCR beta genes was performed with a multiplex PCR assay on genomic DNA. The Illumina HiSeq System was used to sequence the amplified TCR beta libraries as 87-base-pair reads. The published analysis was carried out like this. In a later analysis, 77 million or so unique TCR beta chains were counted across the 650 to 750 repertoires, and approximately 9.9 million of these chains were shared by at least two donors. Raw reads were error-corrected and collapsed into unique sequences with a nearest-neighbor algorithm that merged closely related sequences to remove PCR and sequencing errors. To assign V, D and J gene segments, CDR3 sequences were aligned to IMGT reference sequences. Each retained sequence needed at least a six-nucleotide match to both a V gene segment and a J gene segment. A rearrangement counted as productive if the CDR3 had no stop codons and remained in frame with V and J, and every other rearrangement counted as non-productive. CDR3 was defined according to IMGT convention as the region running from the second conserved V-encoded cysteine to the conserved J-encoded phenylalanine. Sequences without an unambiguous match to a single V gene segment were excluded from the earlier analysis of about 600 of the donors. An earlier analysis of several hundred of the donors classified V segments as functional when productive rearrangements were above 56.7% and as segregating when the standard deviation between donors was above 5%. A statistical classification framework was built for diagnosing cytomegalovirus status from the catalog of TCR beta chain sequences. V and J gene assignment, in a later analysis, came from comparing TCR nucleotide sequences with IMGT/GENE-DB human TR gene sequences. A later analysis assigned CDR3 sequences and most-parsimonious VDJ recombination scenarios with the TCRdist pipeline. In a later analysis, each TCR beta chain was defined by its CDR3 amino acid sequence together with its V-gene family, and reads without a unique V-gene family were excluded. As a way to deal with suspected cross-contamination and a sequencing artifact, a later analysis dropped 450 to 600 nucleotide sequences that were highly shared and had low generation probability. A later analysis calculated a clonal expansion index for each public chain from normalized within-repertoire ranks of inferred template counts. In a later analysis, generation probabilities were computed using a VDJ recombination model fitted to out-of-frame rearrangements, and the results were checked against IGoR. In a later analysis, hypergeometric tests were used to score TCR-TCR, TCR-HLA and TCR-CMV co-occurrence, with a repertoire-size bias correction applied to TCR pairs. False discovery rates were estimated in a later analysis by permuting HLA or CMV assignments 20 times. A later analysis grouped co-occurring TCRs with DBSCAN, adding TCRdist sequence similarity when clustering within HLA-allele-positive subsets. Repertoires with fewer than 30,000 or more than 120,000 public chains, plus five repertoires with anomalous nucleotide sharing, were excluded from co-occurrence clustering. The source is immuneACCESS, and TCRdb retained only in-frame sequences with V and J called. Part of the clones is not carried over; for the studies checked, unresolved V genes explain less than half of this, and the remainder is unexplained. For V, J and clone size, that table is used; D and trimming come from the DNA. The sample's table covers tens of thousands of clones. The ten largest clones capture approximately 2.9% of the sample.

The rearrangement combines TRBV19 with TRBJ1-3, with the D gene not clear enough to name. The TCR sequence derives from a man aged 35 to 55 in good health and CMV-seronegative. Source material: PBMCs. The CDR3 region reads CASGVALYSGNTIYF. The nucleotide sequence is TGTGCCAGCGGAGTGGCCCTTTACTCTGGAAACACCATATATTTT.